Listed below are T cell receptor beta chains from one sample, sequenced in a study of shared clonotypes between healthy human individuals. Method: immunoSEQ multiplex PCR; TCRdb's copy keeps in-frame clones and lacks some. The sample shows some 2,000,000 clones, roughly 95% of them seen only once. The sample consisted of naive CD8+ T cells sorted from blood. The receptors originated from a man aged 18 to 30 in good health. The CDR3 runs from the conserved cysteine through the conserved F or W. A D gene is named only where the DNA matches it firmly.

j_call cdr3_length d_call v_call cdr3_nt cdr3_aa
TRBJ2-3 17 . TRBV6-1 TGTGCCAGCAGTGGGCAGGATCTAGTGGTTGGGACAGATACGCAGTATTTT CASSGQDLVVGTDTQYF
TRBJ2-1 15 TRBD1 TRBV9 TGTGCCAGCAGCCCCACCAGGGGGCTTTACAATGAGCAGTTCTTC CASSPTRGLYNEQFF
TRBJ1-2 14 TRBD1 TRBV19 TGTGCCAGTACAGACGGGGCAGGGGGTTATGGCTACACCTTC CASTDGAGGYGYTF
TRBJ2-7 18 . TRBV5-6 TGTGCCAGCAGCTTTATGCCGCCGGGGACCAGGGAATTCTACGAGCAGTACTTC CASSFMPPGTREFYEQYF
TRBJ2-3 15 . TRBV15 TGTGCCACCAGCAGTATACTAGGTGACACAGATACGCAGTATTTT CATSSILGDTDTQYF
TRBJ2-3 16 TRBD1 TRBV27 TGTGCCAGCAGTTTAGAGGGGACAGGGATGGGTGATACGCAGTATTTT CASSLEGTGMGDTQYF
TRBJ1-1 14 . TRBV6-5 TGTGCCAGCAGTTACTCTGAAGGGGACACTGAAGCTTTCTTT CASSYSEGDTEAFF
TRBJ1-2 16 TRBD1 TRBV27 TGTGCCAGCAGTTTATCCGGCGGGACAGGGTACTATGGCTACACCTTC CASSLSGGTGYYGYTF
TRBJ2-5 15 TRBD2 TRBV7-9 TGTGCCAGCAGCTTAGTGGCGGGGGGCCGGGAGACCCAGTACTTC CASSLVAGGRETQYF
TRBJ2-3 17 . TRBV4-3 TGCGCCAGCAGCCAAGAGGAGCCAGTGAGAGGCACAGATACGCAGTATTTT CASSQEEPVRGTDTQYF